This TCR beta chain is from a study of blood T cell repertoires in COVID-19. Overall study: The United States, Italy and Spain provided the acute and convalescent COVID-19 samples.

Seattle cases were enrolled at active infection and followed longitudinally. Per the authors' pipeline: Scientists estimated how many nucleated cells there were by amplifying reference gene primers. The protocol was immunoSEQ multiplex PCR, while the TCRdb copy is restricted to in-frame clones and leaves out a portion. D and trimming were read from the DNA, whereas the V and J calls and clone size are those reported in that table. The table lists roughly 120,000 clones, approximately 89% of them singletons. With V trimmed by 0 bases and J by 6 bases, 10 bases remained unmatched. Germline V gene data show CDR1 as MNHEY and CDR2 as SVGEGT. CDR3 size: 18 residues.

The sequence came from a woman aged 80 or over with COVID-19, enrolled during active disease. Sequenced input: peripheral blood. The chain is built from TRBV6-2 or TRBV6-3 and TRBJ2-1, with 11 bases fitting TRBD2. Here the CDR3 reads CASSYSVLLAGARNEQFF. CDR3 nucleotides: TGTGCCAGCAGTTACTCGGTACTACTAGCGGGAGCACGCAATGAGCAGTTCTTC.